This record looks at one TCR beta chain sequence and its context. Its cognate antigen is unknown. The sample comes from a study of OX40 agonist ivuxolimab in advanced cancers. Study-wide context: Two patients with cutaneous melanoma and one with hepatocellular carcinoma, three in total, showed partial responses.

The repertoire was sequenced with immunoSEQ multiplex PCR; TCRdb's copy has only in-frame clones and lacks some. This table has 84,000 or so clones, about 90% appearing once. Study-level results: At 0.1 to 3.0 mg/kg, CD4+ and CD8+ blood T cells expanded clonally by week 6. In a subset of nonresponders, normalized T-cell clonal expansion was also low. Among patients with partial responses at 0.1-3.0 mg/kg, clonal expansion was among the lowest.

The CDR3 loop spans 13 amino acids. The V end lost 6 bases, the J end lost 2 bases, and 8 bases lay between the germline ends. CDR1 and CDR2 (germline): MNHEY, SVGAGI. This sample comprised CD4+ or CD8+ T cells sorted from blood, obtained in a trial of the OX40 agonist ivuxolimab. V usage is TRBV6-5 and J usage is TRBJ1-5; D is perhaps TRBD1 (5 bases). The receptor's source is an adult with an advanced solid tumor such as melanoma, head and neck, liver or kidney cancer. The CDR3 region has the DNA TGTGCCAGCAGGCGGGACGGCAATCAGCCCCAGCATTTT. This sequence encodes CASRRDGNQPQHF.